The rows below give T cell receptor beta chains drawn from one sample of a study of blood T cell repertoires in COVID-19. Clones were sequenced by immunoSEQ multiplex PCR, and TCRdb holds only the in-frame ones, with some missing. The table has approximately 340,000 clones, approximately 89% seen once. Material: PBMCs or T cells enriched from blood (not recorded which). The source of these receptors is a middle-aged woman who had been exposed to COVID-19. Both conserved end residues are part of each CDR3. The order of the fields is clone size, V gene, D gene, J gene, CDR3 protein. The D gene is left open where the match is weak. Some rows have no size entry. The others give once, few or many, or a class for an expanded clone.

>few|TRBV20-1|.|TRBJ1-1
CSASSGAFF
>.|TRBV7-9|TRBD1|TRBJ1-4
CASSLARTGSNEKLFF
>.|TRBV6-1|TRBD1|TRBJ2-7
CASSEETGGWTYEQYF
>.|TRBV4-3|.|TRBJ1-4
CASSQVRTDEKLFF
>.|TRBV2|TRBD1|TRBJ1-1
CASSVIQGARTEAFF
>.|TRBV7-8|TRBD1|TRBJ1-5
CASSLEDRGQPQHF
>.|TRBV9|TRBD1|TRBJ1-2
CASSATPGTEYGYTF
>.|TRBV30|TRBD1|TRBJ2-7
CAWTPGTGSYEQYF
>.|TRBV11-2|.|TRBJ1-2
CASSLGRGSRGGYTF
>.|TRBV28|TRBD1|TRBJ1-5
CASSPQGAGNQPQHF
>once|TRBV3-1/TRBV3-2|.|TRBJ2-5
CASSQVYFGQRSMETQYF
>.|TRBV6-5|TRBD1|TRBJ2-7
CASRGTGVYEQYF
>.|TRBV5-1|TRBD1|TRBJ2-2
CASSGDRDGNGELFF
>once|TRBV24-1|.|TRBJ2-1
CATSDLPTGKQFF
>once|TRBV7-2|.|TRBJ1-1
CASSFRQVGTEAFF
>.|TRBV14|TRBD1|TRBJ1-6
CASSQDFGTDNSPLHF
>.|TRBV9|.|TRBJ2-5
CASSSPDRRETQYF
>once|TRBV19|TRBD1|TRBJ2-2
CASSMRQGNTGELFF
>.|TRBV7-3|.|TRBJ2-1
CASSLQGTPNNEQFF
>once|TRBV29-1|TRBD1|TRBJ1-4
CSAGQGGEKLFF
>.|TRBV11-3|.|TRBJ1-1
CASSPSGNTEAFF
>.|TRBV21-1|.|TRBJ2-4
CASSKEERERGKNIQYF
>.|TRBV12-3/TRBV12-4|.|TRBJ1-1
CASSLMDWAEAFF
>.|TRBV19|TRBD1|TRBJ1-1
CASSTDRGRTEAFF
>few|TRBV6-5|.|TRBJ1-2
CAAGNPPLANYGYTF
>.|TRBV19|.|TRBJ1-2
CATRREGAPGGYTF
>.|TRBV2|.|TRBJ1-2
CASSAAETGAGLYGYTF
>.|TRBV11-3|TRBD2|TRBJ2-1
CASSLGLALEPGDEQFF
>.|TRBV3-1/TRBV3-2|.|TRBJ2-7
CASSQVGSRDEQYF
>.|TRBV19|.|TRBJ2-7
CASSIRPAGNFYEQYF
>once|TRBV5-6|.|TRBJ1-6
CASSRKTAGDSPLHF
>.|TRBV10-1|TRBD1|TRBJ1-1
CASRDAGGTEAFF
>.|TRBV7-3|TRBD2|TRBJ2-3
CASSSKGGTSGSADTQYF
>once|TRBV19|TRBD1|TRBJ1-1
CASSIDPLGQGENTEAFF
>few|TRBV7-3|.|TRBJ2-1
CASSLQSYNEQFF
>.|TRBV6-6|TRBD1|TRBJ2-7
CASSYGTGTGNEQYF
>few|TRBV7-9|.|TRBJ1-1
CASSLGHLDTEAFF
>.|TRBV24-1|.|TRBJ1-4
CATSDPNEKLFF
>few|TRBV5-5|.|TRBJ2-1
CASSLSWGPNNEQFF
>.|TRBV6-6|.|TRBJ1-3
CASSKSVLSGNTIYF
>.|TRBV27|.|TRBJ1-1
CASSPRGHPNTEAFF
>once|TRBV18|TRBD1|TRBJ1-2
CASSPRDRGGYTF
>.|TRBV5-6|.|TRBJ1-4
CASSLISATNEKLFF
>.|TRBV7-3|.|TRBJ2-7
CASSLSSLSPYEQYF
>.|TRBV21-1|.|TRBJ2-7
CASSKERVEQYF
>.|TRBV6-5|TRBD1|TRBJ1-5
CASSLQGVDGQPQHF
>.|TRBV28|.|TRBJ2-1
CASRMAGREQFF
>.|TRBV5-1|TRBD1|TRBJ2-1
CASSYPGTGGANEQFF
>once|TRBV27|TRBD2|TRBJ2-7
CASSFVWGLFSEQYF
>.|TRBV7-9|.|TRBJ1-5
CASSPRGERQPQHF
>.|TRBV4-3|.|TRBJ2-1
CASSQDGASGDEQFF
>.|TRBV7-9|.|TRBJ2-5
CASSLRGGSATETQYF
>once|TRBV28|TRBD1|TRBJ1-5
CASSPRQGANYQPQHF
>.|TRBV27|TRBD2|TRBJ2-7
CASSPQILTSGLYEQYF
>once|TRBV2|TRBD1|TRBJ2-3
CASRVRGGRTDTQYF
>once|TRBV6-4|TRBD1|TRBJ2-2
CASSETQGAGELFF
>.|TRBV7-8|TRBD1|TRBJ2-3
CASSLAMDRVADTQYF
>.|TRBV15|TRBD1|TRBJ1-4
CATSGQGAPNEKLFF
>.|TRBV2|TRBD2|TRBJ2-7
CARGTSGMYEQYF